Listed here is a single T cell receptor (beta chain). TCRdb recomputed calls from the 5' RACE reads with MiXCR, one row per CDR3 protein. This sample yields some 630,000 distinct CDR3 sequences, of which about 7.6% are seen a single time; roughly 1.6% belongs to the top ten. J was trimmed by 4 bases and V by 4 bases; bases with no gene match: 6. Per the germline V gene, CDR1 is MNHEY and CDR2 is SMNVEV (reference sequence). The CDR3 extends over 14 amino acids. This record comes from a study of identical twins. Another study also made use of these data, one on yellow fever vaccine responses in identical twins.

This chain connects TRBV27 to TRBJ2-7; 8 nucleotides agree with TRBD2. Material: PBMCs. The clonotype was recovered from a woman aged 18-30 years in good health. The CDR3 loop reads CASSSTSGEYEQYF. CDR3 in DNA: TGTGCCAGCAGTTCCACTAGCGGAGAGTACGAGCAGTACTTC.